The 4 T cell receptor beta chains reported below all come from one sample, sequenced in a study of blood T cell repertoires in COVID-19. The data were produced by immunoSEQ multiplex PCR, yet TCRdb's version contains in-frame clones alone and is incomplete. The table lists over 350,000 clones, roughly 90% of them singletons, with over 0.9% in the top ten. The sequenced sample consisted of PBMCs or T cells enriched from blood (not recorded which). These TCRs come from a woman in her twenties or thirties with acute COVID-19.

The rearrangement joins TRBV5-1 to TRBJ1-1; TRBD1 is a possible D gene (6 bases). The CDR3 sequence is 16 residues long. The V gene's germline CDR1 is SGHRS and CDR2 YFSETQ. Trimming removed 0 bases from V and 3 bases from J, with 15 bases in between. Written as DNA, the CDR3 is TGCGCCAGCAGCTTGGGCGGGGGCCGGCAGGACACTGAAGCTTTCTTT. It yields the protein CASSLGGGRQDTEAFF.

The chain recombines TRBV24-1 with TRBJ1-1; no firm D call. Germline CDR1 and CDR2: KGHDR and SFDVKD. The CDR3 has 14 amino acids. The V end was cut by 5 bases, the J end by 4 bases, with 13 bases between. The CDR3 reads CATSAGPLFTEAFF. Here the CDR3 DNA reads TGTGCCACCAGTGCAGGTCCGCTATTCACTGAAGCTTTCTTT.

The V and J genes are TRBV6-5 and TRBJ2-3; TRBD2 matches 7 bases. J lost 5 bases, V lost 5 bases, and 7 bases had no gene match. Germline CDR1 and CDR2: MNHEY and SVGAGI. The CDR3 contains 14 residues. The CDR3 region has the DNA TGTGCCAGCAGTCCTACCTGGGGGGGAGATACGCAGTATTTT. Protein: CASSPTWGGDTQYF.

This rearrangement joins TRBV25-1 to TRBJ2-2, with D perhaps TRBD1 (6 bases). The CDR3 length is 16 residues. Deletions cut 3 bases from V and 1 base from J, with 12 bases between. Germline-derived CDR1 and CDR2 are MGHDK and SYGVNS. CDR3 sequence reads: CASSDSGRGNTGELFF. The DNA of the CDR3 is TGTGCCAGCAGTGACTCGGGCAGGGGGAACACCGGGGAGCTGTTTTTT.